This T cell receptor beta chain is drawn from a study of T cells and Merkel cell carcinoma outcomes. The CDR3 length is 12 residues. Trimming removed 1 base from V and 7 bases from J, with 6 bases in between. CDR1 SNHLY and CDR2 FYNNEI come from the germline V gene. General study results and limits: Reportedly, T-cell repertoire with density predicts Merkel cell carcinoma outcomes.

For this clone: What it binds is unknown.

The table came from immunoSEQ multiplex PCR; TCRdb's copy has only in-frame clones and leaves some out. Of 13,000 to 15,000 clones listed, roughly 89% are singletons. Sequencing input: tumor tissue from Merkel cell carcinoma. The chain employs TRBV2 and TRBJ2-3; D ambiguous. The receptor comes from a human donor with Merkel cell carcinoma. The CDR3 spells CASSEGVNTQYF. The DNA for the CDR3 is TGTGCCAGCAGTGAAGGGGTGAATACGCAGTATTTT.